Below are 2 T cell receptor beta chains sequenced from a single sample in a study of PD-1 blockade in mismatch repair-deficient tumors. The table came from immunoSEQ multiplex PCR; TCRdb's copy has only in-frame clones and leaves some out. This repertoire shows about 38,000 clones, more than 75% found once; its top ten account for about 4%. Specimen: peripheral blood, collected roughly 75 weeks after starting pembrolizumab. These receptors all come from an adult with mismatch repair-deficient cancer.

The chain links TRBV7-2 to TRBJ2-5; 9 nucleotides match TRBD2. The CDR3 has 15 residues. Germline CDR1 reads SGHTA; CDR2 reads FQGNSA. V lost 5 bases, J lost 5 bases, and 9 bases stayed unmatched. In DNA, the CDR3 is TGTGCCAGCAGCCCACTAGCGGGCCTGAGGGAGACCCAGTACTTC. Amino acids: CASSPLAGLRETQYF.

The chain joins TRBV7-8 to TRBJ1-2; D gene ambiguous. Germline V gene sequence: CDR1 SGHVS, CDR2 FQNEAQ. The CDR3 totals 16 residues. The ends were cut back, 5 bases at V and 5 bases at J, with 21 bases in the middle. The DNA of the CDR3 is TGTGCCAGCAGCCATAGAGTCCGGGCCCTGGAATATGGCTACACCTTC. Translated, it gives CASSHRVRALEYGYTF. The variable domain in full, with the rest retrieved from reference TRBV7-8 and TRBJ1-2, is GAGVSQSPRYKVAKRGQDVALRCDPISGHVSLFWYQQALGQGPEFLTYFQNEAQLDKSGLPSDRFFAERPEGSVSTLKIQRTQQEDSAVYLCASSHRVRALEYGYTFGSGTRLTVV.